This T cell receptor beta chain was identified in a study of shared clonotypes between healthy human individuals. Turning to the study itself: Per-donor plates numbered three CD4 naive, three CD4 memory, two CD8 naive and one CD8 memory.

The protocol was immunoSEQ multiplex PCR, while the TCRdb copy is restricted to in-frame clones and leaves out a portion. The table records about 2.3 million clones, around 93% of them present only once. V gave up 5 bases and J gave up 2 bases; unmatched junction bases: 5. Looked up from germline, CDR1 is SGHVS and CDR2 is FNYEAQ. CDR3 length equals 15 residues. Donors were healthy HIV-negative adults without recent acute infections or vaccinations. This sequence was found in a man aged 18 to 35 in good health. Some clones in this sample may be carry-over from other donors' samples. Sequencing was done on a sample of naive CD4+ T cells from PBMCs. As to subset: CD45RA+ positively selected. The genes are TRBV7-6 and TRBJ2-1; 8 bases match TRBD2. This CDR3 reads CASSPSGRAYNEQFF. The CDR3 DNA follows: TGTGCCAGCAGCCCCAGCGGGAGAGCCTACAATGAGCAGTTCTTC.